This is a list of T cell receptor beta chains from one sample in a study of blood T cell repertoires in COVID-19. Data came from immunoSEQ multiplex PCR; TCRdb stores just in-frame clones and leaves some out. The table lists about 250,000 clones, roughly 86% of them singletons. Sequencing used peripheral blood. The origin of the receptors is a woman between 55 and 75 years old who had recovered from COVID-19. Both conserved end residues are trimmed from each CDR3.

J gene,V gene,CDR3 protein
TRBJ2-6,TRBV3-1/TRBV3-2,ASSQDGGTGHSGANVLT
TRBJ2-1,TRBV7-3,ASAGGRGTYNEQF
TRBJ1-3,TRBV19,ASSLWDSENTIY
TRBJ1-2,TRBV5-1,ASSLPGLNYGYT
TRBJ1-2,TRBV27,ASSPVMGQRGYT
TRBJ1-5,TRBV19,ASSQGALHQPQH
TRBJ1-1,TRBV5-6,ASSEGQGTEAF
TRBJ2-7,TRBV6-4,ASSDHPGGRQY
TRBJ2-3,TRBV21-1,ASSNWRGQGLPDTQY
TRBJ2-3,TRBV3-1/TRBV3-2,ASSHRGLVTDTQY
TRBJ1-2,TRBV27,ASSGTQGYGYT
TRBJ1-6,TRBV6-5,ASSEVTGEYSPLH
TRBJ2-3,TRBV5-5,ASSLGAGTGGTDTQY
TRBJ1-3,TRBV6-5,ASSYAGTGDITIY
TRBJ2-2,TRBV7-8,ASSPRRGGELF
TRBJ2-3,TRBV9,ASSPGTSEADTQY
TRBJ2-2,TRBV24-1,ATSEAGANTGELF
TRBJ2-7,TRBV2,ASSPSGTGLSEQY
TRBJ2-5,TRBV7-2,ASSLDIDRGETQY
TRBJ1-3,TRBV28,ASSSPGSGNTIY
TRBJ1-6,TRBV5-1,ASAGTEGSPLH
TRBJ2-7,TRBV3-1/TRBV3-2,ASSQPGAGGRYSYEQY
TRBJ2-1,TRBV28,ASSLRAGEQF
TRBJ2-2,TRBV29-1,SAGTANTGELF
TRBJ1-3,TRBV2,GGRSEGNTIY
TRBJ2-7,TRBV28,ASSLLIWGDSYEQY
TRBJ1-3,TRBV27,ASGVPGQGGGNTIY
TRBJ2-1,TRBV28,ASRTAGTVYNEQF
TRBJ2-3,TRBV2,ASSVVQGVTQY
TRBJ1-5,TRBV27,ASSSLLQPQH
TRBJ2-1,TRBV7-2,ASSLFSNEQF
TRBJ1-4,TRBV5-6,ASSFSPGANEKLF
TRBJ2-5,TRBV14,ASSQLAGQETQY
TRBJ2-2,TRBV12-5,ASGPGTSSWAGELF
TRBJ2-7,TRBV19,ASSTADRVYEQY
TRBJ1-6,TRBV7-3,ASSLTGGQSPLH
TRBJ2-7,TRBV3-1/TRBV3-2,ASSQYLAGASYEQY
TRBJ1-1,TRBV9,ASSVLGGTTEAF
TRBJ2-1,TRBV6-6,ASSTAGGYNEQF
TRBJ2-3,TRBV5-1,ASSFGRSTDTQY
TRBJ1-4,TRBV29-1,SASGGREKLF
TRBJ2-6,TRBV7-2,ASSPQGAGGANVLT
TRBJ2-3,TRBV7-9,ASSSRLAGGADTQY
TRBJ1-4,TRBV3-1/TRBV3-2,ASSQSHRGPAEKLF
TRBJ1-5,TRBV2,ASNDRRSNQPQH
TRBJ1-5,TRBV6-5,ASSSRGGVSNQPQH
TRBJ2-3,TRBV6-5,ASRRGGEDTQY
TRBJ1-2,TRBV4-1,ASSQDRAYGYT
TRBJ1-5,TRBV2,ASNTGAPSNQPQH